The text below deals with one TCR beta chain. Its target is unknown. The donors were in the approximately 120-subject validation cohort, distinct from the roughly 700-subject first cohort. The data belong to a study of cytomegalovirus exposure and HLA in healthy donors. Study-level results: The tendency of first-cohort TCR clusters to co-occur in the roughly 130 validation repertoires was the finding of a later analysis. The study found most TCR sequences rare, yet found some public TCRs in many donors.

Only in-frame clones appear in the TCRdb table, and some are missing; sequencing was by immunoSEQ multiplex PCR. The data show 250,000 to 400,000 clones, roughly 86% seen once. Looked up from germline, CDR1 is KGHSY and CDR2 is FQNENV. V lost 4 bases and J lost 0; bases outside the gene matches: 8. The CDR3 consists of 16 residues. The material sequenced was PBMCs. This chain connects TRBV16 to TRBJ2-7, with 8 bases lining up with TRBD1. The sequence came from a man aged 25-45 years in good health and CMV-seronegative. The DNA for the CDR3 is TGTGCCAGCAGCCCATGGGACAGGAAAAGCTCCTACGAGCAGTACTTC. Translated, it gives CASSPWDRKSSYEQYF.